Below, 16 T cell receptor beta chains from the same sample are listed, as sequenced in a study of blood T cell repertoires in COVID-19. TCRdb keeps only in-frame clones here, not all; method: immunoSEQ multiplex PCR. The sample shows hundreds of thousands of clones, under 90% of them seen only once. Sequencing was carried out using peripheral blood. The receptors derive from an elderly man with acute or convalescent COVID-19.

The chain recombines TRBV19 with TRBJ1-4; D is unclear. V lost 7 bases and J lost 4, with 10 bases in between. This CDR3 spans 13 amino acids. The germline gives CDR1 LNHDA, CDR2 SQIVND (reference sequence). CDR3 protein: CASTEDFNEKLFF. CDR3 nucleotides: TGTGCCAGTACCGAGGACTTTAATGAAAAACTGTTTTTT.

The gene calls are TRBV19 and TRBJ1-3; D might be TRBD1 (6 bases). Trimming stripped 4 bases from V and 3 bases from J, with 13 bases between. The CDR3 consists of 15 residues. The germline V gene encodes CDR1 LNHDA and CDR2 SQIVND (reference sequence). The CDR3 reads CASSTGQGIGNTIYF. CDR3 coding DNA: TGTGCCAGTAGTACGGGACAAGGGATTGGAAACACCATATATTTT.

The chain uses TRBV28 and TRBJ1-4; TRBD1 is a possible D gene (5 bases). The V gene lost 6 bases and the J gene lost 2 bases, with 7 bases spanning the gap. This CDR3 is 13 amino acids long. Per germline, CDR1 MDHEN and CDR2 SYDVKM. This CDR3 reads CASREGTNEKLFF. CDR3 DNA: TGTGCCAGCAGGGAGGGGACTAATGAAAAACTGTTTTTT.

The genes are TRBV2 and TRBJ2-5; TRBD2 agrees at 8 bases. V shed 4 bases, J shed 1 base, and the junction held 5 bases outside the gene matches. CDR3 length: 15 amino acids. Germline V gene data show CDR1 as SNHLY and CDR2 as FYNNEI. DNA for the CDR3: TGTGCCAGCAGTGCCCTAGCGGGTCCCCAAGAGACCCAGTACTTC. Protein product: CASSALAGPQETQYF.

J is TRBJ2-5 and V is TRBV29-1; 8 bases are a match to TRBD2. The length of the CDR3 is 14 residues. Trimming cost V 6 bases and J 4 bases; bases outside gene matches: 10. Germline loops: CDR1 SQVTM, CDR2 ANQGSEA. Written as DNA, the CDR3 is TGCAGCGTCGCCGGGACTAGAAAGGGAGAGACCCAGTACTTC. Amino acid sequence: CSVAGTRKGETQYF. Full variable domain (remainder filled in from reference TRBV29-1 and TRBJ2-5): SAVISQKPSRDICQRGTSLTIQCQVDSQVTMMFWYRQQPGQSLTLIATANQGSEATYESGFVIDKFPISRPNLTFSTLTVSNMSPEDSSIYLCSVAGTRKGETQYFGPGTRLLVL.

The rearrangement joins TRBV7-2 to TRBJ2-2; TRBD2 matches at 14 bases. The length of the CDR3 is 15 residues. Germline-derived CDR1 and CDR2 are SGHTA and FQGNSA. J was trimmed by 8 bases and V by 5 bases; bases with no gene match: 4. CDR3 DNA: TGTGCCAGCAGCCCGGGACTAGCGGGAGTGGGGGAGCTGTTTTTT. It yields the protein CASSPGLAGVGELFF.

This chain links TRBV6-1 with TRBJ1-2; D is perhaps TRBD1 (6 bases). This CDR3 comprises 16 residues. Trimming shortened V by 3 bases and J by 3 bases, and 17 bases separated the two germline ends. Germline values: CDR1 MNHNS, CDR2 SASEGT. The CDR3 DNA is TGTGCCAGCAGTGAGGGCACCAATAACAGGGACTATGGCTACACCTTC. This sequence encodes CASSEGTNNRDYGYTF.

The chain carries TRBV5-5 and TRBJ2-5, with TRBD1 matching over 7 bases. The CDR3 loop spans 13 amino acids. Germline lookup yields CDR1 SGHKS and CDR2 YYEKEE (reference sequence). V was pared by 6 bases and J by 5 bases, with 7 bases of the junction left unmatched. The CDR3 coding sequence is TGTGCCAGCATCACAGGGGTCGGGGAGACCCAGTACTTC. It yields the protein CASITGVGETQYF.

This clone was seen a handful of times. The rearrangement links TRBV7-9 to TRBJ1-2; D remains unclear. The CDR3 runs 15 residues. Germline values: CDR1 SEHNR, CDR2 FQNEAQ (reference sequence). Deletions cut 1 base from V and 4 bases from J, with 13 bases between. The CDR3 DNA is TGTGCCAGCAGCTTAGTCGCCAGTTCCATCTATGGCTACACCTTC. It translates to CASSLVASSIYGYTF.

This clone was seen only once. The rearrangement uses TRBV28 and TRBJ1-5, with TRBD1 matching over 8 bases. Germline CDR1 reads MDHEN; CDR2 reads SYDVKM. The CDR3 has 14 residues. V shed 8 bases, J shed 5 bases, and the junction held 8 bases outside the gene matches. The CDR3 sequence: CASPGTGSDQPQHF. DNA of the CDR3: TGTGCCAGCCCCGGGACAGGTTCGGATCAGCCCCAGCATTTT.

The chain links TRBV11-2 to TRBJ1-2; possibly TRBD1 for D (5 bases). V lost 3 bases and J 6 bases, leaving 17 bases between the germline ends. The CDR3 has 15 amino acids. Germline assignment: CDR1 SGHAT and CDR2 FQNNGV. In DNA, the CDR3 is TGTGCCAGCAGCTTTGAGAACAGGCCCTGGGATGGCTACACCTTC. It yields the protein CASSFENRPWDGYTF.

The gene calls are TRBV7-9 and TRBJ2-7; tentative D call: TRBD1 (6 bases). Germline V gene sequence: CDR1 SEHNR, CDR2 FQNEAQ (reference sequence). The CDR3 consists of 15 residues. The V end was cut by 1 base, the J end by 4 bases, with 14 bases between. CDR3 DNA sequence: TGTGCCAGCAGCTTAGGCGGCAGGGGAGTTTACGAGCAGTACTTC. It translates to CASSLGGRGVYEQYF.

This chain joins TRBV18 and TRBJ1-4; 11 positions match TRBD1. After removal of 0 bases from V and 8 bases from J, the junction contained 2 bases not matched to a gene. The CDR3 is 15 amino acids. Germline-derived CDR1 and CDR2 are KGHSH and LQKENI. CDR3 protein: CASSPPDRGREKLFF. The CDR3 bases are TGTGCCAGCTCACCACCGGACAGGGGGCGCGAAAAACTGTTTTTT. Filled out from reference TRBV18 and TRBJ1-4, the complete variable domain reads NAGVMQNPRHLVRRRGQEARLRCSPMKGHSHVYWYRQLPEEGLKFMVYLQKENIIDESGMPKERFSAEFPKEGPSILRIQQVVRGDSAAYFCASSPPDRGREKLFFGSGTQLSVL.

This chain links TRBV19 with TRBJ1-2, with TRBD1 as a possible D gene (5 bases). The CDR3 runs to 13 residues. Germline V gene lookup returns CDR1 LNHDA and CDR2 SQIVND (reference sequence). The ends were cut back, 9 bases at V and 4 bases at J, with 15 bases in the middle. The CDR3 DNA reads as TGTGCCAGCCGGGAGGGGATTGGCTATGGCTACACCTTC. It is translated as CASREGIGYGYTF.

The chain carries TRBV7-2 and TRBJ2-3, with 7 bases lining up with TRBD2. The CDR3 sequence is 15 residues long. Germline CDR1 reads SGHTA; CDR2 reads FQGNSA. V lost 2 bases, J lost 4 bases, and 6 bases stayed unmatched. The CDR3 sequence is CASSLSGIGSDTQYF. The DNA for the CDR3 is TGTGCCAGCAGCTTAAGCGGGATCGGTTCAGATACGCAGTATTTT.

The chain couples TRBV19 to TRBJ2-7; D is perhaps TRBD1 (6 bases). The CDR3 is 13 amino acids. V was trimmed by 5 bases and J by 2 bases, leaving 10 bases between them. From germline, CDR1 is LNHDA and CDR2 SQIVND (reference sequence). This chain's CDR3 is CASSSGQTYEQYF. In nucleotides, the CDR3 is TGTGCCAGTAGTTCCGGACAGACCTACGAGCAGTACTTC.